The sequence of this TCR beta chain was determined in a study of Graves' ophthalmopathy and Graves' hyperthyroidism. General study results and limits: Among expanded thyroid clonotypes above 0.001 frequency, most also occurred in blood. Discrimination between ophthalmopathy and stable hyperthyroidism by a 13-signature model showed about 86% sensitivity and less than 84% specificity.

Ophthalmopathy donors' eye disease showed moderate-to-severe activity, CAS of at least 3, NOSPECS of at least 4 and duration under 3 months. An approximately 10 ml volume of fresh peripheral blood provided the PBMCs. Amplified material comprised TCR beta CDR3 regions derived from RNA transcripts. RT-PCR in the first round used HTBI primers; a second-round multiplex PCR followed. MiXCR, run by TCRdb on the multiplex PCR reads, gives a single entry per CDR3 protein. The table has over 650,000 distinct CDR3 sequences, about 38% seen once. Regarding this clonotype: Its antigen remains unidentified.

This CDR3 is 15 amino acids long. Germline assignment: CDR1 SSHAT and CDR2 FNYEAQ (reference sequence). Sequencing was carried out using peripheral blood. This chain joins TRBV7-7 and TRBJ2-2; weak D call: TRBD2 (5 bases). The receptor was isolated from an adult man with Graves' ophthalmopathy. CDR3: CARRSGGQQTGELFF. The CDR3 region has the DNA TGTGCTAGACGCTCAGGCGGGCAGCAGACCGGGGAGCTGTTTTTT.